This T cell receptor beta chain was sequenced in a study of T cell changes during pregnancy in multiple sclerosis. The V and J ends lost 0 bases and 6 bases respectively, with 15 bases between them. In germline, CDR1 is LGHNA, CDR2 YSLEER. The CDR3 has 15 amino acids. Method: immunoSEQ multiplex PCR; TCRdb's copy keeps in-frame clones and lacks some. Of tens of thousands of clones in the sample, almost 95% were seen once. This chain links TRBV4-3 with TRBJ2-7; the D gene is possibly TRBD1 (5 bases). The clonotype originates from a female donor in good health, enrolled as a control in a pregnancy study. The sequences come from CD8+ T cells from peripheral blood mononuclear cells, collected in the third trimester of pregnancy. CDR3 in DNA: TGCGCCAGCAGCCAAGATGTCGCAGGGATGGGCGAGCAGTACTTC. Its translation: CASSQDVAGMGEQYF.